The rows below give T cell receptor beta chains drawn from one sample of a study of blood T cell repertoires in COVID-19. Some clones are missing from TCRdb's copy, which holds only in-frame ones; the method was immunoSEQ multiplex PCR. The repertoire has about 80,000 clones, about 79% of them found once; the top ten carry 15% to 20%. Sequenced material: peripheral blood. The origin of the receptors is a human donor in a cohort sampled during active COVID-19. Each CDR3 is given with its conserved first and last residue. The D gene is left open where the match is weak. Clone size is given for some rows only: seen once, a few or many times, or a class if the clone is expanded.

length	D	size	V	J	CDR3	DNA
16	-	-	TRBV11-2	TRBJ1-2	CASSDPPSGVHYGYTF	TGTGCCAGCAGCGATCCCCCTTCCGGGGTGCACTATGGCTACACCTTC
14	TRBD1	-	TRBV27	TRBJ1-2	CASSLGGQGNGYTF	TGTGCCAGCAGTTTAGGGGGACAGGGAAATGGCTACACCTTC
14	TRBD1	-	TRBV7-8	TRBJ1-2	CASSKRDRVGGYTF	TGTGCCAGCAGCAAGAGGGACAGGGTCGGTGGCTACACCTTC
12	-	-	TRBV12-3/TRBV12-4	TRBJ1-4	CASSLSVEKLFF	TGTGCCAGCAGTTTATCCGTCGAAAAACTGTTTTTT
14	TRBD1	-	TRBV28	TRBJ2-7	CASSVSKGTGGNRF	TGTGCCAGCAGTGTATCCAAGGGGACAGGAGGAAACAGGTTC
12	-	-	TRBV24-1	TRBJ2-2	CATEEDTGELFF	TGTGCCACCGAGGAGGACACCGGGGAGCTGTTTTTT
15	-	-	TRBV2	TRBJ2-5	CASSVGGTLAETQYF	TGTGCCAGCAGTGTCGGGGGTACCTTAGCGGAGACCCAGTACTTC
13	-	-	TRBV7-9	TRBJ2-7	CASTKDSRYEQYF	TGTGCCAGCACCAAGGACAGCCGGTACGAGCAGTACTTC
16	-	-	TRBV6-2/TRBV6-3	TRBJ2-4	CASSYRGGGGKNIQYF	TGTGCCAGCAGTTACCGGGGAGGGGGTGGCAAAAACATTCAGTACTTC
14	-	-	TRBV11-2	TRBJ1-1	CASSQVRVGTEAFF	TGTGCCAGCAGCCAGGTCAGGGTAGGGACTGAAGCTTTCTTT
16	TRBD1	-	TRBV4-1	TRBJ2-2	CASSQGEQGAMGELFF	TGCGCCAGCAGCCAAGGGGAACAGGGGGCTATGGGGGAGCTGTTTTTT
13	-	-	TRBV6-5	TRBJ2-5	CASSRTSPETQYF	TGTGCCAGCAGTCGGACAAGTCCAGAGACCCAGTACTTC
15	-	-	TRBV11-3	TRBJ1-6	CASSPDSKFNSPLHF	TGTGCCAGCAGCCCGGACAGCAAATTTAATTCACCCCTCCACTTT
14	-	-	TRBV27	TRBJ2-2	CASSLSGLGGELFF	TGTGCCAGCAGTTTAAGTGGCCTTGGCGGGGAGCTGTTTTTT
18	TRBD1	-	TRBV10-1	TRBJ2-1	CASSGTGYLGGAYNEQFF	TGCGCCAGCAGTGGGACAGGGTATCTCGGCGGTGCCTACAATGAGCAGTTCTTC
14	TRBD1	few	TRBV24-1	TRBJ1-3	CATSLRTGTDTIYF	TGTGCCACCAGTCTGCGGACAGGGACGGACACCATATATTTT
15	TRBD1	-	TRBV9	TRBJ1-3	CASSETTGVGNTIYF	TGTGCCAGCAGCGAAACTACAGGGGTTGGAAACACCATATATTTT
15	-	-	TRBV6-1	TRBJ1-5	CASSERGNSNQPQHF	TGTGCCAGCAGTGAACGGGGGAATAGCAATCAGCCCCAGCATTTT
14	-	-	TRBV10-3	TRBJ1-5	CAISKLGGNQPQHF	TGTGCCATCTCTAAGTTAGGGGGCAATCAGCCCCAGCATTTT
15	-	-	TRBV7-9	TRBJ1-4	CASSFRAGLDEKLFF	TGTGCCAGCAGCTTCCGAGCGGGTTTGGATGAAAAACTGTTTTTT
15	-	-	TRBV9	TRBJ1-1	CASSVVQGVGTEAFF	TGTGCCAGCAGCGTGGTACAGGGCGTAGGCACTGAAGCTTTCTTT
13	-	-	TRBV9	TRBJ2-5	CASSVGQQETQYF	TGTGCCAGCAGCGTAGGGCAACAAGAGACCCAGTACTTC
15	-	-	TRBV20-1	TRBJ1-2	CSASSATGLEYGYTF	TGCAGTGCTAGTTCGGCGACAGGTTTGGAGTATGGCTACACCTTC
15	TRBD2	-	TRBV2	TRBJ2-5	CASSLAGGLGETQYF	TGTGCCAGCAGTTTAGCGGGGGGGCTTGGAGAGACCCAGTACTTC
12	-	-	TRBV7-9	TRBJ1-5	CASSLVDQPQHF	TGTGCCAGCAGCTTGGTAGATCAGCCCCAGCATTTT
14	TRBD1	-	TRBV2	TRBJ1-2	CASSEQGGNYGYTF	TGTGCCAGCAGTGAACAGGGGGGTAACTATGGCTACACCTTC
14	-	-	TRBV29-1	TRBJ1-1	CSVELREIDTEAFF	TGCAGCGTTGAATTAAGGGAGATTGACACTGAAGCTTTCTTT
19	-	-	TRBV3-1/TRBV3-2	TRBJ2-1	CASSQKTPQGLRTANEQFF	TGTGCCAGCAGCCAAAAGACCCCCCAGGGCCTCCGAACCGCCAATGAGCAGTTCTTC
14	TRBD1	few	TRBV4-1	TRBJ2-1	CASDSGTGNNEQFF	TGCGCCAGCGATTCCGGGACAGGGAACAATGAGCAGTTCTTC
16	TRBD1	-	TRBV30	TRBJ1-4	CAWSQHRGAGDEKLFF	TGTGCCTGGAGTCAACACAGGGGAGCGGGTGACGAAAAACTGTTTTTT
16	TRBD2	-	TRBV27	TRBJ2-1	CASSPFSGSPWREQFF	TGTGCCAGTTCACCGTTTAGCGGGAGTCCTTGGCGGGAGCAGTTCTTC
15	-	-	TRBV7-3	TRBJ1-1	CASSLRWGPDTEAFF	TGTGCCAGCAGCTTAAGGTGGGGGCCCGACACTGAAGCTTTCTTT
14	TRBD1	once	TRBV28	TRBJ1-2	CASRLDRGYYGYTF	TGTGCCAGCAGACTGGACAGGGGCTACTATGGCTACACCTTC
13	-	-	TRBV14	TRBJ1-2	CASSPRLLEGYTF	TGTGCCAGCAGCCCCCGGCTCCTAGAGGGCTACACCTTC
18	-	-	TRBV21-1	TRBJ2-3	CASSLAGLAGARSDTQYF	TGTGCCAGCAGCCTAGCAGGACTAGCGGGAGCTAGGAGCGATACGCAGTATTTT
17	TRBD1	-	TRBV28	TRBJ1-6	CASSTRGQGAYNSPLHF	TGTGCCAGCAGTACCCGGGGACAGGGCGCCTATAATTCACCCCTCCACTTT
14	TRBD2	-	TRBV5-1	TRBJ2-1	CASTGTSGNNEQFF	TGCGCCAGCACCGGGACTAGCGGAAACAATGAGCAGTTCTTC
16	TRBD2	-	TRBV3-1/TRBV3-2	TRBJ2-5	CASSQGGTSGEETQYF	TGTGCCAGCAGCCAAGGCGGGACTAGCGGGGAAGAGACCCAGTACTTC
14	TRBD1	-	TRBV11-3	TRBJ2-5	CASSIGQVQETQYF	TGTGCCAGCAGCATAGGACAGGTCCAAGAGACCCAGTACTTC
14	TRBD1	-	TRBV19	TRBJ1-2	CASDSGQGRYGYTF	TGTGCCAGCGACTCGGGACAGGGACGCTATGGCTACACCTTC
13	-	-	TRBV25-1	TRBJ1-2	CASSEGGRYGYTF	TGTGCCAGCAGTGAGGGGGGACGCTATGGCTACACCTTC
14	-	-	TRBV2	TRBJ2-7	CASSVGQGQVEQYF	TGTGCCAGCAGTGTCGGCCAGGGGCAGGTCGAGCAGTACTTC